Given below is one T cell receptor (beta chain) in context. The data belong to a study of T cells in Graves' hyperthyroidism and ophthalmopathy. Study-wide background: Peripheral blood collection took place at initial diagnosis, before any treatment.

The V gene's germline CDR1 is SGHTA and CDR2 FQGNSA. Trimming shortened V by 5 bases and J by 1 base, and 14 bases separated the two germline ends. The CDR3 length is 16 residues. Using RNA transcripts as the source, TCR beta CDR3 regions were amplified. The study used the HTBI primer set for a first-round RT-PCR of the TCR CDR3. Using its own MiXCR run on the multiplex PCR reads, TCRdb lists one record per CDR3 protein. The table lists a few hundred thousand distinct CDR3 sequences, 22% of them singletons. Sequencing input: blood. The rearrangement links TRBV7-2 to TRBJ2-2; D remains unclear. The receptor was derived from a woman aged 70-85 years with Graves' ophthalmopathy. Here the CDR3 reads CASSRTGVLNTGELFF. CDR3 DNA: TGTGCCAGCAGCCGTACTGGGGTACTGAACACCGGGGAGCTGTTTTTT.